Below, 11 T cell receptor beta chains from the same sample are listed, as sequenced in a study of monozygotic twins with cystic fibrosis. This table comes from immunoSEQ multiplex PCR, and its TCRdb copy is limited to in-frame clones, with some not included. Found here are over 25,000 clones, approximately 92% of them singletons; the top ten hold approximately 1%. Sequencing was done on a sample of blood. These receptors originate from a girl aged 2-10 years with cystic fibrosis.

This chain links TRBV19 with TRBJ2-1; the match to TRBD2 covers 10 bases. CDR3 length: 15 residues. J gave up 4 bases and V 1 base, and 1 base lay outside the gene matches. Germline assignment: CDR1 LNHDA and CDR2 SQIVND (reference sequence). CDR3 residues: CASSIGTSGYNEQFF. In nucleotides, the CDR3 is TGTGCCAGTAGTATAGGGACTAGCGGTTACAATGAGCAGTTCTTC.

The V and J genes are TRBV5-6 and TRBJ1-4; D remains unclear. The V gene lost 1 base and the J gene lost 7 bases, with 11 bases spanning the gap. The germline V gene encodes CDR1 SGHDT and CDR2 YYEEEE. CDR3 length equals 14 residues. The CDR3 spells CASSLRRRGEKLFF. The DNA of the CDR3 is TGTGCCAGCAGCTTGAGGAGGCGAGGTGAAAAACTGTTTTTT.

This sequence joins TRBV11-2 and TRBJ1-2; TRBD1 matches 7 bases. Germline CDR1 and CDR2: SGHAT and FQNNGV. The CDR3 has 13 residues. Trimming removed 5 bases from V and 4 bases from J; junction bases left unmatched: 4. CDR3 coding DNA: TGTGCCAGCAGCGCCGGGACAGCCTATGGCTACACCTTC. Its translation is CASSAGTAYGYTF.

The V and J genes are TRBV7-9 and TRBJ2-7, with D possibly TRBD1 on 6 matching bases. Germline V lookup: CDR1 SEHNR, CDR2 FQNEAQ (reference sequence). V lost 5 bases and J 5 bases, leaving 13 bases between the germline ends. CDR3 length equals 13 residues. The CDR3 nucleotides are TGTGCCAGCAGCAGTACAGGGTTACACGAGCAGTACTTC. Translating it yields CASSSTGLHEQYF.

The chain combines TRBV12-5 with TRBJ2-2; 7 positions match TRBD1. CDR3 length: 15 amino acids. Trimming removed 5 bases from V and 2 bases from J; junction bases left unmatched: 5. Germline loops: CDR1 LGHNT, CDR2 FRNRAP. As DNA, the CDR3 is TGTGCTAGTGGTATCGGGACAGTAAACACCGGGGAGCTGTTTTTT. Its protein is CASGIGTVNTGELFF.

V usage is TRBV29-1 and J usage is TRBJ2-2; 11 bases line up with TRBD2. CDR3 length equals 16 residues. The V and J ends lost 5 bases and 3 bases, in that order; junction bases with no gene match: 8. CDR1 and CDR2 (germline): SQVTM, ANQGSEA. In nucleotides, the CDR3 is TGCAGCGTTACCACCTTAGCGGGAGGGGACACCGGGGAGCTGTTTTTT. Translated, it gives CSVTTLAGGDTGELFF.

This chain joins TRBV4-3 and TRBJ2-5, with 9 bases lining up with TRBD2. Germline V gives CDR1 LGHNA, CDR2 YSLEER. V was clipped by 5 bases and J by 2 bases; unmatched bases: 12. The CDR3 contains 17 residues. CDR3 loop: CASSSRGKREEQETQYF. CDR3 nucleotides: TGCGCCAGCAGCTCGAGGGGAAAGCGGGAGGAGCAAGAGACCCAGTACTTC.

The chain employs TRBV4-1 and TRBJ2-1; possible D gene TRBD2, 6 bases. V was cut by 4 bases and J by 3 bases, with 19 bases left in between. Germline CDR1 is MGHRA and CDR2 is YSYEKL. This CDR3 is 17 amino acids long. The CDR3 loop is CASSREEGHILYNEQFF. As DNA, the CDR3 is TGCGCCAGCAGCCGGGAGGAAGGACATATCCTCTACAATGAGCAGTTCTTC.

The J gene is TRBJ2-1, the V gene TRBV7-2; unclear D gene. The CDR3 is 14 residues long. From germline, CDR1 is SGHTA and CDR2 FQGNSA. Trimming took 0 bases from V and 4 from J, leaving 7 bases between them. CDR3 sequence (DNA): TGTGCCAGCAGCTTAGCGACCAGTTACAATGAGCAGTTCTTC. As protein: CASSLATSYNEQFF.

This clone was recorded only once. The chain has TRBV10-2 and TRBJ1-6, with 7 bases that match TRBD1. Germline CDR1 is WSHSY and CDR2 is SAAADI. The CDR3 runs 14 residues. The ends lost 3 bases at V and 11 bases at J; junction bases unmatched: 7. The CDR3 coding sequence is TGCGCCAGCAGTGAAGGGGGCCCATTGACACCCCTCCACTTT. Its protein product is CASSEGGPLTPLHF.

The rearrangement links TRBV7-9 to TRBJ2-7, with TRBD1 matching over 9 bases. The CDR3 runs to 15 residues. Looked up from germline, CDR1 is SEHNR and CDR2 is FQNEAQ (reference sequence). The V gene end was trimmed by 5 bases and the J gene end by 4 bases; junction bases not matched to a gene: 9. The CDR3 is CASSARDRERYEQYF. The CDR3 DNA follows: TGTGCCAGCAGCGCCCGGGACAGGGAGCGGTACGAGCAGTACTTC. Supplemented by reference TRBV7-9 and TRBJ2-7, the full variable domain reads DTGVSQNPRHKITKRGQNVTFRCDPISEHNRLYWYRQTLGQGPEFLTYFQNEAQLEKSRLLSDRFSAERPKGSFSTLEIQRTEQGDSAMYLCASSARDRERYEQYFGPGTRLTVT.